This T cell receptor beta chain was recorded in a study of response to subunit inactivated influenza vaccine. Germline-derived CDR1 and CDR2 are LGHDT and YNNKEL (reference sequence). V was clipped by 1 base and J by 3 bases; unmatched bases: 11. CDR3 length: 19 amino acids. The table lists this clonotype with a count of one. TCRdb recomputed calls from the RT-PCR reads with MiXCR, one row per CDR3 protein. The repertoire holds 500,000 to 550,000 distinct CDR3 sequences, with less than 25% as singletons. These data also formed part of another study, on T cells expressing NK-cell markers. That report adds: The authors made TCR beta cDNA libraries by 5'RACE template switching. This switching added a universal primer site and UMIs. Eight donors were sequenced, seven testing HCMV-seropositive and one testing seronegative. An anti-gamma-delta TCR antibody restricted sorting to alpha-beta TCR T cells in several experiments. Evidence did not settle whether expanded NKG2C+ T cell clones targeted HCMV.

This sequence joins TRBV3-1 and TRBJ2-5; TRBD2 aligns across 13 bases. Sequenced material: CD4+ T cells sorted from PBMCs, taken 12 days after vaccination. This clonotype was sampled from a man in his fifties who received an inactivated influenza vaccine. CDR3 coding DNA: TGTGCCAGCAGCCAAGGGCGGACTAGCGGGAGTAAGGGAGAAGAGACCCAGTACTTC. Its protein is CASSQGRTSGSKGEETQYF.